One and the same sample provided the 18 T cell receptor beta chains below, sequenced in a study of blood T cell repertoires in COVID-19. This table comes from immunoSEQ multiplex PCR, and its TCRdb copy is limited to in-frame clones, with some not included. The data hold 300,000 to 400,000 clones, with about 87% observed a single time. Sequenced input: peripheral blood. The receptors come from a man aged 30 to 45 with COVID-19, enrolled during active disease.

This chain links TRBV6-6 with TRBJ2-6; D call uncertain. Trimming shortened V by 6 bases and J by 4 bases, and 7 bases separated the two germline ends. This CDR3 region has 13 residues. CDR1 is MNHNY and CDR2 is SVGAGI in the germline V gene (reference sequence). The CDR3 sequence is CASREQGANVLTF. The DNA of the CDR3 is TGTGCCAGCAGAGAACAGGGGGCCAACGTCCTGACTTTC.

The rearrangement links TRBV29-1 to TRBJ2-1; 7 nucleotides align to TRBD1. The V gene end was trimmed by 4 bases and the J gene end by 2 bases; junction bases not matched to a gene: 8. This CDR3 is 15 amino acids long. The germline gives CDR1 SQVTM, CDR2 ANQGSEA. The DNA for the CDR3 is TGCAGCGTTGTAGGGGGCAGGGTGGCCTACAATGAGCAGTTCTTC. Its protein product is CSVVGGRVAYNEQFF.

By sample fraction, this clone is medium-sized. J is TRBJ2-7 and V is TRBV19, with 8 positions matching TRBD1. The length of the CDR3 is 14 residues. Germline V gene data show CDR1 as LNHDA and CDR2 as SQIVND (reference sequence). V lost 5 bases, J lost 6 bases, and 9 bases stayed unmatched. DNA for the CDR3: TGTGCCAGTAGTTTACTGGACAGGGTGACCGAGCAGTACTTC. Translated: CASSLLDRVTEQYF.

V is TRBV6-2 or TRBV6-3 and J is TRBJ1-2, with D possibly being TRBD1 (5 bases). Per the germline V gene, CDR1 is MNHEY and CDR2 is SVGEGT. The CDR3 length is 14 residues. V was clipped by 4 bases and J by 10 bases, with 19 bases between them. As DNA, the CDR3 is TGTGCCAGCAGTTCGCCGCATAGGGGTGGGCTCTACACCTTC. Encoded protein: CASSSPHRGGLYTF.

The chain links TRBV27 to TRBJ2-7; TRBD2 aligns across 7 bases. The V and J ends lost 5 bases and 0 bases, in that order; junction bases with no gene match: 16. Germline V gene data show CDR1 as MNHEY and CDR2 as SMNVEV (reference sequence). The length of the CDR3 is 18 residues. This CDR3 reads CASSRQAVPGLPSYEQYF. The CDR3 DNA is TGTGCCAGCAGTAGACAAGCCGTCCCGGGACTACCCTCCTACGAGCAGTACTTC.

The chain employs TRBV7-9 and TRBJ2-3, with TRBD1 as a possible D gene (5 bases). V was shortened by 1 base and J by 12 bases, with 20 bases between the two germline ends. The CDR3 runs to 15 residues. Germline lookup yields CDR1 SEHNR and CDR2 FQNEAQ (reference sequence). The CDR3 DNA follows: TGTGCCAGCAGCTTAGATGGCCTCCGAGTCAGGGTACAGTATTTT. It is translated as CASSLDGLRVRVQYF.

This chain uses TRBV27 with TRBJ2-1; 11 bases are a match to TRBD2. CDR1 is MNHEY, CDR2 SMNVEV, per germline (reference sequence). The V gene end was trimmed by 0 bases and the J gene end by 10 bases; junction bases not matched to a gene: 8. The CDR3 is made up of 16 amino acids. CDR3 amino acids: CASSLSGLAGGREQFF. In nucleotides, the CDR3 is TGTGCCAGCAGTTTATCCGGTCTAGCGGGGGGTAGGGAGCAGTTCTTC.

This chain uses TRBV5-6 with TRBJ2-4; 11 nucleotides match TRBD1. The CDR3 extends over 17 amino acids. CDR1 is SGHDT, CDR2 YYEEEE, per germline. V lost 3 bases, J lost 0 bases, and 5 bases stayed unmatched. The CDR3 DNA is TGTGCCAGCAGCTCGGGACAGGGGGAAGTAGCCAAAAACATTCAGTACTTC. Its protein is CASSSGQGEVAKNIQYF.

This chain links TRBV5-8 with TRBJ1-4; 7 nucleotides match TRBD1. The CDR3 contains 15 residues. Germline V CDR1 and CDR2: SGHTS, YDEGEE. V was pared by 3 bases and J by 4 bases, with 6 bases of the junction left unmatched. The CDR3 reads CASSYSGTVNEKLFF. The CDR3 DNA sequence: TGTGCCAGCAGCTATTCCGGGACAGTTAATGAAAAACTGTTTTTT.

This clone appeared once. The chain combines TRBV10-3 with TRBJ2-5; TRBD1 matches at 8 bases. CDR3 size: 13 residues. With 7 bases clipped from V and 4 bases from J, the junction kept 5 bases outside the gene matches. CDR1 ENHRY and CDR2 SYGVKD come from the germline V gene. CDR3 sequence (DNA): TGTGCCATCAAAGACAGGGGAGGAGAGACCCAGTACTTC. Residues: CAIKDRGGETQYF.

V is TRBV10-3 and J is TRBJ2-7; 8 bases are a match to TRBD2. Germline assignment: CDR1 ENHRY and CDR2 SYGVKD. The CDR3 totals 13 residues. V shed 6 bases, J shed 6 bases, and the junction held 7 bases outside the gene matches. The chain's CDR3 is CAIRGTSGREQYF. The CDR3, as DNA: TGTGCCATCAGGGGGACTAGTGGCCGCGAGCAGTACTTC.

The V call is TRBV4-3, the J call TRBJ2-1; the D gene is possibly TRBD2 (5 bases). The V end lost 0 bases, the J end lost 8 bases, and 8 bases lay between the germline ends. CDR3 length: 13 amino acids. The germline V gene encodes CDR1 LGHNA and CDR2 YSLEER. The CDR3 DNA reads as TGCGCCAGCAGCCAAGATCGAGGGTATGAGCAGTTCTTC. Its protein is CASSQDRGYEQFF.

The chain links TRBV19 to TRBJ2-1; 9 bases agree with TRBD2. V trimming: 3 bases; J trimming: 5 bases; junction bases outside the gene matches: 17. The CDR3 covers 19 residues. Per the germline V gene, CDR1 is LNHDA and CDR2 is SQIVND (reference sequence). CDR3 bases: TGTGCCAGTAGTATCCCTAGGTATAGAGCGGGGGGCTCAAACAATGAGCAGTTCTTC. Its translation: CASSIPRYRAGGSNNEQFF.

Comment on this clone: The junction shows a germline mismatch at one end, possibly a read error. V usage is TRBV5-4 and J usage is TRBJ1-2, with 7 bases matching TRBD1. The germline CDR1 and CDR2 sequences are SGHNT and YYREEE (reference sequence). The CDR3 runs to 16 residues. The CDR3 region is CATSRPPDRTNYGYTF. The CDR3 region has the DNA TGTGCCACCAGCCGGCCCCCGGACAGGACTAACTATGGCTACACCTTC.

This chain uses TRBV4-2 with TRBJ2-3; the match to TRBD2 covers 15 bases. The V segment lost 4 bases and the J segment 0 bases; nucleotides outside the gene matches: 5. The CDR3 totals 18 residues. Germline CDR1 is LGHNA and CDR2 is YNFKEQ. The CDR3 region has the DNA TGTGCCAGCAGCCCCGGACTAGCGGGAGGGCCTAGCACAGATACGCAGTATTTT. As protein: CASSPGLAGGPSTDTQYF.

The chain couples TRBV6-5 to TRBJ1-1; tentatively, D is TRBD1 (5 bases). CDR3 length equals 15 residues. The V and J ends lost 1 base and 0 bases respectively, with 9 bases between them. Per germline, CDR1 MNHEY and CDR2 SVGAGI. The CDR3 bases are TGTGCCAGCAGTTACTACGGACAACTGAACACTGAAGCTTTCTTT. This translates into CASSYYGQLNTEAFF.

This clone was seen once. The V and J genes are TRBV2 and TRBJ1-4; D is uncertain. Trimming removed 4 bases at V and 4 bases at J, with 10 bases between. The CDR3 spans 14 residues. Germline CDR1 reads SNHLY; CDR2 reads FYNNEI. The CDR3 nucleotides are TGTGCCAGCAGTGTGAGCCAGGTTAATGAAAAACTGTTTTTT. Amino acid sequence: CASSVSQVNEKLFF.

The chain uses TRBV3-1 (or the pseudogene TRBV3-2) and TRBJ2-7; 9 bases align to TRBD1. Germline values: CDR1 LGHDT, CDR2 YNNKEL (reference sequence). Trimming took 3 bases from V and 6 from J; bases not matched to a gene: 9. The CDR3 runs to 15 residues. CDR3 nucleotide sequence: TGTGCCAGCAGCCAGGCCGGGACAGGGAGTGGCGAGCAGTACTTC. It codes for CASSQAGTGSGEQYF.